This T cell receptor (beta chain) was recorded in a study of blood T cell repertoires in COVID-19. Whole-study context: Spain, Italy and the United States supplied samples that represented acute and convalescent COVID-19.

Germline V gene data show CDR1 as SGHTA and CDR2 as FQGNSA. This CDR3 region has 13 residues. V was clipped by 3 bases and J by 4 bases; unmatched bases: 3. Sequencing used immunoSEQ multiplex PCR; TCRdb keeps in-frame clones, though not all of them. This table holds 200,000 to 250,000 clones, about 78% found once. The sequenced sample was peripheral blood. This chain connects TRBV7-2 to TRBJ2-7; 7 positions match TRBD1. The receptor's source is a woman in her 70s with acute or convalescent COVID-19. Here the CDR3 reads CASSLVDRYEQYF. The CDR3 bases are TGTGCCAGCAGCTTGGTGGACAGGTACGAGCAGTACTTC.